One sample yielded the 30 T cell receptor beta chains listed below, sequenced in a study of blood T cells in healthy people across ages (dated by TCRdb to the mid-2010s). The protocol used for the library was 5' RACE. Sequencing used an Illumina HiSeq 2500. The second PCR ran for roughly 7 to 11 cycles and used a J-beta primer mix along with a sample-barcoded 5' primer. TCRdb's own reprocessing of the public reads used fastp at Q25 and MiXCR and kept productive beta chains. Every entry covers one CDR3 protein and lists the most common genes and DNA from its rows. In this sample the table shows 1.4 million to 1.5 million distinct CDR3 sequences, 42% of which occur a single time. The biggest ten clones account for 7% to 9% of the sample. Sequenced sample: blood. Receptor source: a woman aged 18 to 35 in good health.

The chain joins TRBV28 to TRBJ1-2; D remains ambiguous. V shed 2 bases and J shed 5 bases, with 6 bases lying between them. This CDR3 spans 12 amino acids. CDR1 is MDHEN and CDR2 is SYDVKM in the germline V gene. DNA of the CDR3: TGTGCCAGCAGTTTAGCGCCTTATGGCTACACCTTC. Encoded protein: CASSLAPYGYTF.

J is TRBJ2-1 and V is TRBV13, with D possibly matching TRBD2 (6 bases). V shed 5 bases and J shed 3 bases, with 11 bases lying between them. This CDR3 region has 14 residues. CDR1 and CDR2 from the germline V gene are PRHDT and FYEKMQ (reference sequence). CDR3 sequence (DNA): TGTGCCAGCAGCATTCTGACTAGCTACAATGAGCAGTTCTTC. Its translation: CASSILTSYNEQFF.

In this sample, this clonotype turned up a few times. Here the CDR3 DNA reads TGTGCCAGCAGTTTAGGACAAAATTCCTATGGCTACACCTTC. As protein: CASSLGQNSYGYTF. J is TRBJ1-2 and V is TRBV12-3 or TRBV12-4; D call uncertain. V lost 1 base and J 4 bases, leaving 10 bases between the germline ends. The CDR3 sequence is 14 residues long.

For this clonotype: An end of the junction differs from the germline gene, which may be a read error. This chain uses TRBV29-1 with TRBJ2-7; D possibly matches TRBD1 or TRBD2 (7 bases each). This CDR3 comprises 14 residues. CDR1 and CDR2 (germline): SQVTM, ANQGSEA. The CDR3: CSVSLQGRAYGQYF. In nucleotides, the CDR3 is TGCAGCGTCTCCCTACAGGGGAGGGCCTACGGGCAGTACTTC.

This clonotype was detected a few times. The chain combines TRBV28 with TRBJ2-7; maybe TRBD1 (5 bases). Germline V gives CDR1 MDHEN, CDR2 SYDVKM. Trimming removed 7 bases at V and 6 bases at J, with 16 bases between. The CDR3 runs to 13 residues. The CDR3 DNA reads as TGTGCCAGCACCCCCCAGGGATTAACCGAGCAGTACTTC. Protein sequence: CASTPQGLTEQYF.

For this clonotype: The junction departs from the called germline gene at one end, perhaps through a read error. The chain joins TRBV13 to TRBJ1-2; 7 bases fit TRBD1. This CDR3 comprises 15 residues. The germline V gene encodes CDR1 PRHDT and CDR2 FYEKMQ (reference sequence). The CDR3 here is CAGSLGTDHNYGYTF. Here the CDR3 DNA reads TGTGCCGGCAGCTTAGGGACAGACCATAACTATGGCTACACCTTC.

The gene calls are TRBV20-1 and TRBJ2-1; 9 bases are shared with TRBD2. Germline assignment: CDR1 DFQATT and CDR2 SNEGSKA (reference sequence). The CDR3 spans 17 residues. Losses at the gene ends were 0 bases for V and 7 bases for J; bases not matched to a gene: 13. The DNA of the CDR3 is TGCAGTGCTAGAGATCTCGCCCCTAGCGGGGTAATAAATGAGCAGTTCTTC. The encoded protein is CSARDLAPSGVINEQFF.

V and J are TRBV27 and TRBJ1-2; tentative D call: TRBD1 (6 bases). V lost 2 bases and J 4 bases, leaving 14 bases between the germline ends. The germline V gene has CDR1 MNHEY and CDR2 SMNVEV (reference sequence). The CDR3 runs 15 residues. CDR3 DNA: TGTGCCAGCAGTTTAAAACTCGGGACATCCTATGGCTACACCTTC. This sequence encodes CASSLKLGTSYGYTF.

This clonotype is a singleton in its sample. V is TRBV9 and J is TRBJ2-7; perhaps D is TRBD1 or TRBD2 (6 bases each). The CDR3 extends over 16 amino acids. V was clipped by 0 bases and J by 3 bases, with 16 bases between them. Germline assignment: CDR1 SGDLS and CDR2 YYNGEE. CDR3 DNA: TGTGCCAGCAGCGTAGAGTTTGGGGGGCCTGTCTACGAGCAGTACTTC. It codes for CASSVEFGGPVYEQYF.

The rearrangement links TRBV27 to TRBJ1-1, with 7 positions matching TRBD1. The CDR3 spans 14 residues. J gave up 7 bases and V 4 bases, and 9 bases lay outside the gene matches. In germline, CDR1 is MNHEY, CDR2 SMNVEV (reference sequence). The CDR3 region is CASSSTRQGIEAFF. Here the CDR3 DNA reads TGTGCCAGCAGTTCCACCCGACAGGGTATTGAAGCTTTCTTT.

A word on this clonotype: One junction end does not reproduce the germline sequence, and a read error may be involved. The V and J genes are TRBV29-1 and TRBJ2-1; D possibly corresponds to TRBD1 (5 bases). The CDR3 extends over 14 amino acids. The germline CDR1 and CDR2 sequences are SQVTM and ANQGSEA. CDR3: CSVMGPSKYSEQFF. CDR3 DNA sequence: TGCAGCGTGATGGGGCCTTCCAAGTACAGTGAGCAGTTCTTC.

The chain joins TRBV30 to TRBJ2-1; TRBD2 matches at 14 bases. TRBJ2-7 matches the DNA end more closely, so the J call is doubtful. This CDR3 has 14 residues. The germline CDR1 and CDR2 sequences are GTSNPN and SVGIG (reference sequence). The chain's CDR3 is CAWSGTSGRTEQYF. As DNA, the CDR3 is TGTGCCTGGAGTGGGACTAGCGGGAGGACTGAGCAGTACTTC.

The gene calls are TRBV15 and TRBJ2-5, with D unresolved. The germline V and J ends were trimmed by 5 bases and 0 bases, with 10 bases remaining between them. Germline loops: CDR1 LNHNV, CDR2 YYDKDF (reference sequence). CDR3 length equals 14 residues. In nucleotides, the CDR3 is TGTGCCACCAGCTTTACAGCGTACCAAGAGACCCAGTACTTC. This sequence encodes CATSFTAYQETQYF.

This chain joins TRBV4-1 and TRBJ2-5; a weak D match, TRBD2 (6 bases). V was pared by 4 bases and J by 0 bases, with 12 bases between. The CDR3 contains 15 residues. Germline V gene data show CDR1 as MGHRA and CDR2 as YSYEKL. The CDR3 loop reads CASSLGPSDQETQYF. In nucleotides, the CDR3 is TGCGCCAGCAGCCTAGGTCCTAGCGACCAAGAGACCCAGTACTTC.

The genes are TRBV3-1 and TRBJ1-4; D unresolved. This CDR3 has 13 amino acids. The V end lost 0 bases, the J end lost 10 bases, and 9 bases lay between the germline ends. Germline assignment: CDR1 LGHDT and CDR2 YNNKEL (reference sequence). The CDR3, as DNA: TGTGCCAGCAGCCAAGAATCAGGCTCAAAACTGTTTTTT. It codes for CASSQESGSKLFF.

This clonotype came up once. CDR3 in amino acids: CASSPRAQETYNSPLHF. The CDR3 coding sequence is TGTGCCAGCAGCCCCCGGGCCCAAGAAACATATAATTCACCCCTCCACTTT. The chain has TRBV27 and TRBJ1-6; D uncertain. The CDR3 contains 17 residues. V lost 6 bases and J lost 4, with 19 bases in between. CDR1 is MNHEY and CDR2 is SMNVEV in the germline V gene (reference sequence).

Turning to this clonotype: A much more abundant neighbour one base away suggests this may be a read error. The chain uses TRBV6-1 and TRBJ2-3; 7 bases are shared with TRBD2. The germline V gene has CDR1 MNHNS and CDR2 SASEGT. There are 15 residues in the CDR3. The CDR3 DNA reads as TGTGCCAGCAGTCTAGCTAGCGGCTCCACAGGTACGCAGTATTTT. This encodes CASSLASGSTGTQYF.

This clonotype has only a few counts. The chain employs TRBV29-1 and TRBJ2-7; 8 positions match TRBD1. Per germline, CDR1 SQVTM and CDR2 ANQGSEA. The J segment lost 5 bases and the V segment lost 5 bases, leaving 8 bases of the junction unmatched. The CDR3 has 13 residues. The CDR3 protein is CSVPDRVGNEQYF. The CDR3 DNA is TGCAGCGTTCCGGACAGGGTGGGCAACGAGCAGTACTTC.

V gene TRBV15 combines with J gene TRBJ2-7; 7 bases agree with TRBD2. Per germline, CDR1 LNHNV and CDR2 YYDKDF (reference sequence). The V segment lost 1 base and the J segment 2 bases; nucleotides outside the gene matches: 2. The CDR3 has 14 amino acids. The CDR3 spells CATSRGAGAYEQYF. CDR3 in DNA: TGTGCCACCAGCAGAGGTGCGGGAGCCTACGAGCAGTACTTC.

The rearrangement joins TRBV20-1 to TRBJ2-5; TRBD1 might be the D (7 bases). This CDR3 has 16 residues. Germline lookup yields CDR1 DFQATT and CDR2 SNEGSKA (reference sequence). The germline V and J ends were trimmed by 5 bases and 5 bases, with 24 bases remaining between them. CDR3 protein: CSAADTTTGAGETQYF. Written as DNA, the CDR3 is TGCAGTGCTGCGGATACCACTACAGGGGCGGGGGAGACCCAGTACTTC.

This sequence joins TRBV7-3 and TRBJ2-1, with 7 positions matching TRBD1. CDR3 length: 14 residues. CDR1 is SGHTA, CDR2 FQGTGA, per germline. The ends lost 6 bases at V and 6 bases at J; junction bases unmatched: 8. The CDR3: CASSYRGPGNEQFF. The CDR3 DNA follows: TGTGCCAGCAGTTATAGGGGGCCCGGCAATGAGCAGTTCTTC.

V usage is TRBV7-9 and J usage is TRBJ1-1, with TRBD1 as a possible D gene (6 bases). CDR1 is SEHNR, CDR2 FQNEAQ, per germline (reference sequence). The CDR3 runs 15 residues. V was shortened by 5 bases and J by 5 bases, with 18 bases between the two germline ends. The CDR3 loop reads CASSPGGGAETEAFF. CDR3 sequence (DNA): TGTGCCAGCAGCCCCGGCGGGGGGGCTGAGACTGAAGCTTTCTTT.

This clonotype was observed at least ten times. V gene TRBV29-1 combines with J gene TRBJ2-7; 11 positions match TRBD1. Germline V gene data show CDR1 as SQVTM and CDR2 as ANQGSEA. This CDR3 has 14 amino acids. With V trimmed by 6 bases and J by 4 bases, 8 bases remained unmatched. CDR3 sequence (DNA): TGCAGCGTAGTACCGGGACAGGGGGTTTACGAGCAGTACTTC. As protein: CSVVPGQGVYEQYF.

V is TRBV7-2 and J is TRBJ2-4, with TRBD2 identical over 12 bases. Unmatched junction bases numbered 15, after V lost 6 bases and J lost 0 bases. Per germline, CDR1 SGHTA and CDR2 FQGNSA. The CDR3 has 20 amino acids. CDR3 protein: CASSLRTSGNQLLAKNIQYF. CDR3 sequence (DNA): TGTGCCAGCAGTTTGCGGACTAGCGGGAACCAACTCCTAGCCAAAAACATTCAGTACTTC.

The chain links TRBV29-1 to TRBJ2-5; 11 bases are shared with TRBD2. V dropped 4 bases and J dropped 5; count of bases not matched to a gene: 9. The germline V gene encodes CDR1 SQVTM and CDR2 ANQGSEA. The CDR3 totals 15 residues. The CDR3 region is CSVAGLAGGGETQYF. In DNA form, the CDR3 reads TGCAGCGTTGCCGGGCTAGCGGGGGGAGGGGAGACCCAGTACTTC.

The chain links TRBV20-1 to TRBJ1-1; D possibly corresponds to TRBD1 (6 bases). The V gene lost 1 base and the J gene lost 4 bases, with 16 bases spanning the gap. Germline assignment: CDR1 DFQATT and CDR2 SNEGSKA (reference sequence). The CDR3 totals 15 residues. The CDR3 bases are TGCAGTGCTAGAGGGGGGGGCGGGTGGAGCACTGAAGCTTTCTTT. Its protein product is CSARGGGGWSTEAFF.

The rearrangement joins TRBV29-1 to TRBJ1-1; no definite D call. Trimming stripped 3 bases from V and 2 bases from J, with 13 bases between. The germline V gene encodes CDR1 SQVTM and CDR2 ANQGSEA. CDR3 length equals 14 residues. In DNA form, the CDR3 reads TGCAGCGTTGAGAGTCCTGGGTTTAACACTGAAGCTTTCTTT. It specifies CSVESPGFNTEAFF.

This clonotype was found once. The chain employs TRBV5-1 and TRBJ2-4, with TRBD2 matching over 7 bases. The length of the CDR3 is 15 residues. The germline gives CDR1 SGHRS, CDR2 YFSETQ. The trim removed 3 bases at V and 13 bases at J, leaving 16 bases unmatched. The CDR3 DNA reads TGCGCCAGCAGCTGGCCTAGCGGCAGCTACAATGAGCAGTACTTC. Translated, it gives CASSWPSGSYNEQYF. Based on the CDR3 plus reference TRBV5-1 and TRBJ2-4, the full variable domain is KAGVTQTPRYLIKTRGQQVTLSCSPISGHRSVSWYQQTPGQGLQFLFEYFSETQRNKGNFPGRFSGRQFSNSRSEMNVSTLELGDSALYLCASSWPSGSYNEQYFGAGTRLSVL.

V usage is TRBV28 and J usage is TRBJ2-3; TRBD2 matches 10 bases. This CDR3 is built from 17 residues. Germline V CDR1 and CDR2: MDHEN, SYDVKM. Trimming removed 5 bases from V and 7 bases from J; junction bases left unmatched: 15. CDR3 in DNA: TGTGCCAGCAGTCCACGAAGGAGTAGCGGGAGGTCTTATACGCAGTATTTT. This gives the protein CASSPRRSSGRSYTQYF.

This clonotype showed up many times. This chain joins TRBV7-2 and TRBJ1-6, with D unresolved. Germline V lookup: CDR1 SGHTA, CDR2 FQGNSA. The V end lost 1 base, the J end lost 8 bases, and 0 bases lay between the germline ends. The CDR3 covers 11 residues. The CDR3 DNA reads TGTGCCAGCAGCTTAGATTCACCCCTCCACTTT. Translation gives CASSLDSPLHF.